The 17 T cell receptor beta chains below all came from one sample that was sequenced in a study of Ad26.COV2.S vaccination and SARS-CoV-2 variants. Treatment here: 15 to 20 received Ad26.COV2.S at low or high dose, single or two shots; several received placebo; per-sample allocation not given. Samples were taken on day 63 after the first vaccine or placebo injection. TCRdb's copy holds only in-frame clones and misses some; the assay was immunoSEQ multiplex PCR. The sample lists a few hundred thousand clones; 85% to 90% were seen once. The starting material was peripheral blood, obtained in a trial of Ad26.COV2.S vaccine versus placebo. Source of these receptors: a person aged 18-60 years who received the Ad26.COV2.S COVID-19 vaccine or a placebo.

The chain recombines TRBV29-1 with TRBJ1-1; tentatively, D is TRBD1 (6 bases). Germline CDR1 and CDR2: SQVTM and ANQGSEA. The CDR3 sequence is 11 residues long. The V gene lost 4 bases and the J gene lost 4 bases, with 7 bases spanning the gap. The CDR3 reads CSVGGGTEAFF. The CDR3, as DNA: TGCAGCGTTGGAGGGGGCACTGAAGCTTTCTTT.

The chain employs TRBV12-5 and TRBJ1-2; D remains ambiguous. The V gene lost 6 bases and the J gene lost 8 bases, with 16 bases spanning the gap. Germline V CDR1 and CDR2: LGHNT, FRNRAP. The CDR3 has 13 residues. CDR3 residues: CASGQNTIQGYTF. CDR3 coding DNA: TGTGCTAGTGGCCAGAACACTATTCAGGGCTACACCTTC.

The chain joins TRBV18 to TRBJ2-7, with 8 bases matching TRBD2. With 2 bases clipped from V and 0 bases from J, the junction kept 6 bases outside the gene matches. This CDR3 is built from 16 residues. CDR1 is KGHSH, CDR2 LQKENI, per germline. CDR3 coding DNA: TGTGCCAGCTCACCATTACCCAGCGGGGGCTCCTACGAGCAGTACTTC. Its translation: CASSPLPSGGSYEQYF.

V gene TRBV7-2 combines with J gene TRBJ1-1, with 8 bases fitting TRBD1. The V gene's germline CDR1 is SGHTA and CDR2 FQGNSA. Trimming removed 2 bases from V and 5 bases from J; junction bases left unmatched: 13. CDR3 length equals 17 residues. The DNA of the CDR3 is TGTGCCAGCAGCTTAAGGGGGGTGGGGACAGGATGGACTGAAGCTTTCTTT. Translating gives CASSLRGVGTGWTEAFF. The full variable domain, with the rest looked up from reference TRBV7-2 and TRBJ1-1, is GAGVSQSPSNKVTEKGKDVELRCDPISGHTALYWYRQSLGQGLEFLIYFQGNSAPDKSGLPSDRFSAERTGGSVSTLTIQRTQQEDSAVYLCASSLRGVGTGWTEAFFGQGTRLTVV.

The chain is built from TRBV6-5 and TRBJ2-3, with D unclear. Between the trimmed V and J ends, which lost 2 bases and 2 bases, there was a span of 11 bases. This CDR3 contains 15 residues. In germline, CDR1 is MNHEY, CDR2 SVGAGI. The CDR3 region is CASSYLQSYTDTQYF. In DNA, the CDR3 is TGTGCCAGCAGTTACCTACAGTCCTACACAGATACGCAGTATTTT.

The rearrangement joins TRBV5-4 to TRBJ1-1, with 7 bases fitting TRBD1. CDR1 is SGHNT and CDR2 is YYREEE in the germline V gene (reference sequence). With V trimmed by 2 bases and J by 3 bases, 4 bases remained unmatched. The CDR3 consists of 14 residues. CDR3 in amino acids: CASSLRQGYTEAFF. The CDR3 nucleotides are TGTGCCAGCAGCTTAAGACAGGGCTACACTGAAGCTTTCTTT.

The chain uses TRBV5-1 and TRBJ2-5; D is tentatively TRBD1 or TRBD2 (5 bases each). Germline CDR1 reads SGHRS; CDR2 reads YFSETQ. Trimming left V 7 bases short and J 5 bases short, with 21 bases between. This CDR3 is 15 amino acids long. The CDR3 sequence is CASSLAGRTKETQYF. The CDR3 DNA reads as TGCGCCAGCTCCCTAGCAGGGCGGACAAAGGAGACCCAGTACTTC.

The sample holds a few counts of this clone. The chain combines TRBV28 with TRBJ1-5; D ambiguous. The CDR3 extends over 14 amino acids. Trimming took off 1 base at V and 4 bases at J, with 8 bases between the two ends. The V gene's germline CDR1 is MDHEN and CDR2 SYDVKM. The CDR3 loop reads CASSLLARNQPQHF. CDR3 nucleotides: TGTGCCAGCAGTTTATTAGCCCGAAATCAGCCCCAGCATTTT. Drawing the rest from reference TRBV28 and TRBJ1-5, the complete variable domain is DVKVTQSSRYLVKRTGEKVFLECVQDMDHENMFWYRQDPGLGLRLIYFSYDVKMKEKGDIPEGYSVSREKKERFSLILESASTNQTSMYLCASSLLARNQPQHFGDGTRLSIL.

The chain joins TRBV5-6 to TRBJ1-2; 8 bases are a match to TRBD1. The CDR3 sequence is 14 residues long. CDR1 and CDR2 from the germline V gene are SGHDT and YYEEEE. Losses at the gene ends were 5 bases for V and 6 bases for J; bases not matched to a gene: 9. CDR3 residues: CASSSAGGVHGYTF. DNA of the CDR3: TGTGCCAGCAGTTCGGCAGGGGGCGTGCATGGCTACACCTTC.

The gene calls are TRBV7-7 and TRBJ2-5; 10 bases are a match to TRBD1. The germline V gene has CDR1 SSHAT and CDR2 FNYEAQ (reference sequence). The CDR3 spans 17 residues. The J segment lost 5 bases and the V segment lost 3 bases, leaving 12 bases of the junction unmatched. The CDR3 loop reads CASSFRQGAGISETQYF. In nucleotides, the CDR3 is TGTGCCAGCAGCTTTAGACAGGGGGCTGGGATATCGGAGACCCAGTACTTC.

The V and J genes are TRBV12-5 and TRBJ2-1; the match to TRBD2 covers 9 bases. The ends lost 6 bases at V and 2 bases at J; junction bases unmatched: 5. CDR3 length: 15 residues. Germline values: CDR1 LGHNT, CDR2 FRNRAP. In nucleotides, the CDR3 is TGTGCTAGTGGGGTCCTAGCGGGGCCCTACAATGAGCAGTTCTTC. Amino acid sequence: CASGVLAGPYNEQFF.

The rearrangement uses TRBV27 and TRBJ2-7; D gene ambiguous. The V end was cut by 0 bases, the J end by 0 bases, with 3 bases between. Germline V CDR1 and CDR2: MNHEY, SMNVEV (reference sequence). CDR3 length equals 13 residues. In nucleotides, the CDR3 is TGTGCCAGCAGTTTATCTCCCTCCTACGAGCAGTACGTC. Its translation is CASSLSPSYEQYV.

Regarding this clone: This sample also contains other DNA sequences that code for the same CDR3. The J gene is TRBJ2-2, the V gene TRBV19; D unresolved. The CDR3 spans 15 residues. The V and J ends lost 3 bases and 4 bases respectively, with 12 bases between them. In germline, CDR1 is LNHDA, CDR2 SQIVND (reference sequence). Here the CDR3 DNA reads TGTGCCAGTAGTATCTCAGGAGCCGGCACCGGGGAGCTGTTTTTT. Its protein is CASSISGAGTGELFF.

The chain couples TRBV7-6 to TRBJ1-1; possibly TRBD1 for D (6 bases). Germline V gives CDR1 SGHVS, CDR2 FNYEAQ. CDR3 size: 15 residues. The V end lost 1 base, the J end lost 2 bases, and 11 bases lay between the germline ends. CDR3 nucleotide sequence: TGTGCCAGCAGCTTAGTGAGCAGGGGAAACACTGAAGCTTTCTTT. The encoded protein is CASSLVSRGNTEAFF.

On this clone itself: A read error may produce the germline difference seen at one junction end. The rearrangement links TRBV5-4 to TRBJ2-1; 8 nucleotides line up with TRBD1. There are 13 residues in the CDR3. The germline CDR1 and CDR2 sequences are SGHNT and YYREEE (reference sequence). The CDR3, as DNA: TGTGCCAGCGGCCCATCCCCGGGACAGGCCACCCTCTTC. This encodes CASGPSPGQATLF. The variable domain in full, with the rest retrieved from reference TRBV5-4 and TRBJ2-1, is ETGVTQSPTHLIKTRGQQVTLRCSSQSGHNTVSWYQQALGQGPQFIFQYYREEENGRGNFPPRFSGLQFPNYSSELNVNALELDDSALYLCASGPSPGQATLFGPGTRLTVL.

This clone was seen only a few times. The J gene is TRBJ2-2, the V gene TRBV4-3; possible D gene TRBD2, 6 bases. The CDR3 is 15 amino acids. Germline V gene data show CDR1 as LGHNA and CDR2 as YSLEER. Trimming left V 5 bases short and J 4 bases short, with 14 bases between. CDR3 region: CASSAGIAATGELFF. CDR3 DNA: TGCGCCAGCAGCGCGGGCATAGCGGCCACCGGGGAGCTGTTTTTT.

This sequence joins TRBV2 and TRBJ1-2, with D perhaps TRBD1 (6 bases). V dropped 7 bases and J dropped 4 bases, with 19 bases sitting between them. The CDR3 contains 15 residues. Looked up from germline, CDR1 is SNHLY and CDR2 is FYNNEI. CDR3: CASTGGAGGIYGYTF. For the CDR3, the DNA is TGTGCCAGCACCGGGGGCGCGGGAGGGATCTATGGCTACACCTTC.